The source of this T cell receptor beta chain is a study of blood T cell repertoires in COVID-19 (TCRdb year 2020). For context, the study as a whole: Collaborator samples came from the United States, Italy and Spain and covered acute and convalescent phases of COVID-19. The prospective study material was composed of cDNA or gDNA derived from T cells, B-cell-depleted T cells, or PBMCs. Deeply sampled blood TCRbeta repertoires from subjects exposed to, actively infected with, or recovered from COVID-19 were included in the dataset. The repertoires were released in a freely available public database intended as a resource for research on the immune response to SARS-CoV-2. Samples were obtained from the ongoing ImmuneRACE study (first 160 participants) and from some 1,200 subjects provided by 6 global collaborators. A de-identified subject ID, COVID-19 status, age in years and sex were almost always included in the sample metadata. Where available, HLA class I and class II types were taken from metadata supplied by the sample provider and were not determined by assay-based typing.

Enrolling through a virtual design, the prospective study's participants ranged in age from roughly 18 to 90 years and lived across roughly 23 United States geographic areas. In the prospective study, participants were assigned to cohorts based on the clinical history participants reported in a screening survey and a study questionnaire. Exposed participants had been in contact with someone with a PCR-confirmed or clinician-diagnosed COVID-19 case within 2 weeks of study entry. Each participant in the prospective study had whole blood, serum and a nasopharyngeal or oropharyngeal swab collected by mobile phlebotomists. Participants in the prospective study had the option to provide additional blood draws and questionnaires over a 2-month period. Before DNA extraction, blood samples from the prospective study were shipped at room temperature or frozen. General conclusions and limits of the study: How much clinical and demographic metadata was included differed by source and by participant, and the metadata was provided uncurated.

TCRbeta CDR3 regions were amplified from genomic DNA by means of the immunoSEQ Assay, a bias-controlled multiplex PCR. The study's own analysis went as follows. The number of nucleated cells in each sample was estimated by amplification of reference gene primers within the assay. To quantify the absolute abundance of each unique TCRbeta CDR3 rearrangement, sequence reads were collapsed and filtered. For each sample, productive Simpson clonality was calculated by taking the square root of Simpson's diversity index across productive rearrangements. The table comes from immuneACCESS by way of TCRdb, which keeps in-frame sequences with V and J called. Part of the clones is missing from these tables; in studies checked, under half for an unresolved V gene and the rest for unknown reasons. For V, J and clone size, that table is used; D and trimming come from the DNA. A total of 250,000 to 350,000 clones appear in this sample, roughly 86% of them only once. The ten biggest clones cover roughly 2.9% of the sample.

Worth noting for this clone: Its target antigen remains unknown. Base qualities are not recorded, but no much larger clone differs from it by a single base.

This clonotype originated in a woman in her forties or fifties who had been exposed to COVID-19. The sequencing input was PBMCs or T cells enriched from blood (not recorded which).

The CDR3 reads as follows: CASSNPVSGEQFF. The DNA sequence is given as TGTGCCAGCAGCAACCCGGTTTCGGGTGAGCAGTTCTTC. Recombination connected TRBV7-9 to TRBJ2-1; no D segment can be confidently identified. Trimming takes 5 bases from V and 9 bases from J, and the germline ends sit 14 bases apart. Inclusive of the bounding cysteine and phenylalanine, the CDR3 is 13 residues long. CDR3 DNA is the only sequence kept; it has 39 bases, read in frame from the first base. CDR1 is given as SEHNR and CDR2 as FQNEAQ, both from the germline V gene (reference sequence).